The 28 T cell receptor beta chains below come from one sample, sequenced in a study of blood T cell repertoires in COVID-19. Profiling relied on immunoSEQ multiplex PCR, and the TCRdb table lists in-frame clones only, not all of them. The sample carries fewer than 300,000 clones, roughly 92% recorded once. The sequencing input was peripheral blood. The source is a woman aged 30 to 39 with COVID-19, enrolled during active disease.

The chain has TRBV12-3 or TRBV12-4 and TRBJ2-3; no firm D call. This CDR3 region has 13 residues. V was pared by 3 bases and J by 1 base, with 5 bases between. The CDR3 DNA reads TGTGCCAGCAGTTTCCCAGGCACAGATACGCAGTATTTT. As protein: CASSFPGTDTQYF.

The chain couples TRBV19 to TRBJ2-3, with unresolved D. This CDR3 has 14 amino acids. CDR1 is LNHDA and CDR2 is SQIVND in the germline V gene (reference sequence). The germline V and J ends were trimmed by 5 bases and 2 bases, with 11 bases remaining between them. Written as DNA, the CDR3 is TGTGCCAGTAGTCCGGTCCTTACCACAGATACGCAGTATTTT. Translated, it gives CASSPVLTTDTQYF.

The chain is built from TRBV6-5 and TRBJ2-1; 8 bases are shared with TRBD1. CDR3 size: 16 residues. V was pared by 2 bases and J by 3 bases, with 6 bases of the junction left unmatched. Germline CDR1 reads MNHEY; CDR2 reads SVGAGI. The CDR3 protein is CASSYDFGQGYNEQFF. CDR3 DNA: TGTGCCAGCAGTTACGATTTCGGACAGGGCTACAATGAGCAGTTCTTC.

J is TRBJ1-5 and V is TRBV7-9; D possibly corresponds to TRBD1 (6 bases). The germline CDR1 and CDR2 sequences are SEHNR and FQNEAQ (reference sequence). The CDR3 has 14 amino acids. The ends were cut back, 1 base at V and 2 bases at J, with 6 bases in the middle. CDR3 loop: CASSLEGGNQPQHF. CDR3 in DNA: TGTGCCAGCAGCTTAGAGGGGGGCAATCAGCCCCAGCATTTT.

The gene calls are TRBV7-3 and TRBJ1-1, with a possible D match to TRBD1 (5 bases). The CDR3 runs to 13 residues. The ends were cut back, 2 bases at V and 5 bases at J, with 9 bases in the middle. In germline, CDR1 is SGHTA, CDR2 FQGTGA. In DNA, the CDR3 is TGTGCCAGCAGCTTATCGAAGGGGACTGAAGCTTTCTTT. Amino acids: CASSLSKGTEAFF.

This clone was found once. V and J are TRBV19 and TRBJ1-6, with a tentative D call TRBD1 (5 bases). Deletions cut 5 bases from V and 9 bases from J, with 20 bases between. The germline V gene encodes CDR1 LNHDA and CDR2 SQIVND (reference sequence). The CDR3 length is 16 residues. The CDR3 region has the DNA TGTGCCAGTAGTCCTCCAGGATCGATAGGGGCTTCACCCCTCCACTTT. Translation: CASSPPGSIGASPLHF. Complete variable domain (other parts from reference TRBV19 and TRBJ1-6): DGGITQSPKYLFRKEGQNVTLSCEQNLNHDAMYWYRQDPGQGLRLIYYSQIVNDFQKGDIAEGYSVSREKKESFPLTVTSAQKNPTAFYLCASSPPGSIGASPLHFGNGTRLTVT.

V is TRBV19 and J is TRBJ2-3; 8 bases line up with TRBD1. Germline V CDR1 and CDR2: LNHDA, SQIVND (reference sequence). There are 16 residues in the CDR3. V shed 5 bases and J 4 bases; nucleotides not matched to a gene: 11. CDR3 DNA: TGTGCCAGTAGTGGAAGGACAGGGTTTGGTGCAGATACGCAGTATTTT. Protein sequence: CASSGRTGFGADTQYF. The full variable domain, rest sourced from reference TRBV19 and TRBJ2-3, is DGGITQSPKYLFRKEGQNVTLSCEQNLNHDAMYWYRQDPGQGLRLIYYSQIVNDFQKGDIAEGYSVSREKKESFPLTVTSAQKNPTAFYLCASSGRTGFGADTQYFGPGTRLTVL.

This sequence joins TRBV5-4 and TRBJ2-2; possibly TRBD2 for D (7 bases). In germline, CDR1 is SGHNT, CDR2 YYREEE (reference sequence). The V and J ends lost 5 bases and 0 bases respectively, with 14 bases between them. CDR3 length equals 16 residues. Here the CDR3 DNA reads TGTGCCAGCAGGTCGAGGGGGGGCGCGAACACCGGGGAGCTGTTTTTT. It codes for CASRSRGGANTGELFF. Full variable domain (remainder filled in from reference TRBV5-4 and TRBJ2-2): ETGVTQSPTHLIKTRGQQVTLRCSSQSGHNTVSWYQQALGQGPQFIFQYYREEENGRGNFPPRFSGLQFPNYSSELNVNALELDDSALYLCASRSRGGANTGELFFGEGSRLTVL.

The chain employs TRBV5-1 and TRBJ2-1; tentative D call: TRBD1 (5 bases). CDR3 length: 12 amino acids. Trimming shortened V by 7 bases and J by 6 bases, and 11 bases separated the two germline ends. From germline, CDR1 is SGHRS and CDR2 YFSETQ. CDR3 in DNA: TGCGCCAGCTCCCAAACAGGCAATGAGCAGTTCTTC. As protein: CASSQTGNEQFF.

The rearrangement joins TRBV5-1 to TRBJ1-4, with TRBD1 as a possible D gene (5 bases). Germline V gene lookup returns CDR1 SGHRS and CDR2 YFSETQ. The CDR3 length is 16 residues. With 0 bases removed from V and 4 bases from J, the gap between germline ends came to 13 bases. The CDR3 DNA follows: TGCGCCAGCAGCTTGGTAGGGACTGATCATAATGAAAAACTGTTTTTT. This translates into CASSLVGTDHNEKLFF.

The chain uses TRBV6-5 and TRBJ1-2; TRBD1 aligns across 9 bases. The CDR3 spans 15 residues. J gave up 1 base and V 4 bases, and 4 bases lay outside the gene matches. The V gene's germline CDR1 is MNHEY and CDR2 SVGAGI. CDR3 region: CASSSTGGVNYGYTF. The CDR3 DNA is TGTGCCAGCAGTTCCACAGGGGGCGTTAACTATGGCTACACCTTC.

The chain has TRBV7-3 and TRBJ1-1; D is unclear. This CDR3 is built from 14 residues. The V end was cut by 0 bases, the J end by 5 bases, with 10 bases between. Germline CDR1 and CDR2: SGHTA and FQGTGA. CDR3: CASSLTTRGTEAFF. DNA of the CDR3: TGTGCCAGCAGCTTAACGACCCGGGGAACTGAAGCTTTCTTT.

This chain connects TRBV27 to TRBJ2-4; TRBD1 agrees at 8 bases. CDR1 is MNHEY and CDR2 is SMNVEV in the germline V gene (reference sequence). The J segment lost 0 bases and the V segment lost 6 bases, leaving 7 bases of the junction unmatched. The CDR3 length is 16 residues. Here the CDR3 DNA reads TGTGCCAGCAGACCAGGGGGCGTTCTAGCCAAAAACATTCAGTACTTC. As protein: CASRPGGVLAKNIQYF.

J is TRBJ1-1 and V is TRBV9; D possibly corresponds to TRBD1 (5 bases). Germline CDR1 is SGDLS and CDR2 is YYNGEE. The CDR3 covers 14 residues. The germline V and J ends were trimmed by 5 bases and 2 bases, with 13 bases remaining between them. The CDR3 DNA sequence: TGTGCCAGCAGGGGCCCGGGGGGAAACACTGAAGCTTTCTTT. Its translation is CASRGPGGNTEAFF.

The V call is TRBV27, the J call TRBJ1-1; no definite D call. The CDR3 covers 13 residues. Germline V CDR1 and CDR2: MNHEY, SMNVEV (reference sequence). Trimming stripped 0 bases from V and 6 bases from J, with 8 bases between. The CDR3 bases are TGTGCCAGCAGTTTATCAGGCGGTTCTGAAGCTTTCTTT. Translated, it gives CASSLSGGSEAFF.

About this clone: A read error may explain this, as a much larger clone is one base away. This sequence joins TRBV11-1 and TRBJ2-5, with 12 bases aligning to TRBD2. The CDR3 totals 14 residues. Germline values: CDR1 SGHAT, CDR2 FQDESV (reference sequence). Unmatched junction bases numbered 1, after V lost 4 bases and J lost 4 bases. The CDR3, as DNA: TGTGCCAGCAGCTCGGGACTAGCGGGAGAGACCCAGTACTTC. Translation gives CASSSGLAGETQYF.

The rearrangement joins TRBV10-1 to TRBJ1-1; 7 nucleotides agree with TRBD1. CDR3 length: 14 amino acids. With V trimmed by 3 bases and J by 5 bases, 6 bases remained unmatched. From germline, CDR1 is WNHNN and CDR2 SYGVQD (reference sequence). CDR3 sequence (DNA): TGCGCCAGCAGTGAAAGACAGGGATTAACTGAAGCTTTCTTT. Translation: CASSERQGLTEAFF.

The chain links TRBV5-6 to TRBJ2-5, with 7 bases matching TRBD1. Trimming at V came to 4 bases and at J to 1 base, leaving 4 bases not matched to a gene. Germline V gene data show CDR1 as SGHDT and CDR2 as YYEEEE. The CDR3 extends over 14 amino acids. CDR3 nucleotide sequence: TGTGCCAGCAGCCTGGGACAGCGCCAAGAGACCCAGTACTTC. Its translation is CASSLGQRQETQYF.

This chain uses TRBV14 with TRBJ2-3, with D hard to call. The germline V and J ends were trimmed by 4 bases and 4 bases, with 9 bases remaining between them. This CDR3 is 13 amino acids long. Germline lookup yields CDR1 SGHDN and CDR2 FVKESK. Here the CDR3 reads CASSPSLSDTQYF. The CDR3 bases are TGTGCCAGCAGCCCTTCACTCTCAGATACGCAGTATTTT. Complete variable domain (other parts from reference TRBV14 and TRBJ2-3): EAGVTQFPSHSVIEKGQTVTLRCDPISGHDNLYWYRRVMGKEIKFLLHFVKESKQDESGMPNNRFLAERTGGTYSTLKVQPAELEDSGVYFCASSPSLSDTQYFGPGTRLTVL.

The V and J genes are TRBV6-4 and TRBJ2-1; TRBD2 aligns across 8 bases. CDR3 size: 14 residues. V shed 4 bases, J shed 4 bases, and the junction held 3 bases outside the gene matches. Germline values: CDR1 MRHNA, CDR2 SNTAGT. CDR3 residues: CASSVSGDYNEQFF. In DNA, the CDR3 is TGTGCCAGCAGTGTTAGCGGGGATTACAATGAGCAGTTCTTC.

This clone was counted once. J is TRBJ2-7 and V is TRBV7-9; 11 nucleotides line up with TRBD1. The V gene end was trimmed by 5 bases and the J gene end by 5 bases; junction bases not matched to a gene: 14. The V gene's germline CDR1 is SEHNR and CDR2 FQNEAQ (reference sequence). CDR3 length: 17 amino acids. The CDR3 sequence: CASSRWTGGVIRNEQYF. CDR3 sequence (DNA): TGTGCCAGCAGCCGATGGACAGGGGGCGTAATAAGGAACGAGCAGTACTTC.

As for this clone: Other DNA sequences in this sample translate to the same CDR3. CDR3 sequence reads: CSVGTSGSYEQYF. The CDR3 DNA sequence: TGCAGCGTCGGGACTAGCGGTTCCTACGAGCAGTACTTC. V usage is TRBV29-1 and J usage is TRBJ2-7, with TRBD2 matching 11 bases. After removal of 6 bases from V and 1 base from J, the junction contained 2 bases not matched to a gene. Germline values: CDR1 SQVTM, CDR2 ANQGSEA. CDR3 size: 13 residues.

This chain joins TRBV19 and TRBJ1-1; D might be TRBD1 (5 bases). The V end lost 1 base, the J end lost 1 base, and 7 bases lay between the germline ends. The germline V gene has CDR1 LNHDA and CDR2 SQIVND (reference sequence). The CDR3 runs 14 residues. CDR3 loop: CASSIGQRNTEAFF. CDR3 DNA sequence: TGTGCCAGTAGTATAGGACAGAGGAACACTGAAGCTTTCTTT. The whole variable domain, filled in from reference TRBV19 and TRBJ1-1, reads DGGITQSPKYLFRKEGQNVTLSCEQNLNHDAMYWYRQDPGQGLRLIYYSQIVNDFQKGDIAEGYSVSREKKESFPLTVTSAQKNPTAFYLCASSIGQRNTEAFFGQGTRLTVV.

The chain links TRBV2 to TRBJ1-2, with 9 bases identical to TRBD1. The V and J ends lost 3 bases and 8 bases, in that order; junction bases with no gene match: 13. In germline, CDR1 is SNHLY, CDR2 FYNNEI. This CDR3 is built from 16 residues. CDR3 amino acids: CASSDARGQGLGGYTF. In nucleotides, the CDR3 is TGTGCCAGCAGTGACGCTCGCGGACAGGGGTTAGGGGGCTACACCTTC.

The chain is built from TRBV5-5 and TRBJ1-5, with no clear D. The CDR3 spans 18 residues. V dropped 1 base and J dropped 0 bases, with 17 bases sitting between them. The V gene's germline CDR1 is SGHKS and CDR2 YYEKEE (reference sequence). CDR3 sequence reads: CASSLRADGAGSNQPQHF. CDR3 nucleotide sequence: TGTGCCAGCAGCTTGAGGGCTGACGGTGCGGGTAGCAATCAGCCCCAGCATTTT.

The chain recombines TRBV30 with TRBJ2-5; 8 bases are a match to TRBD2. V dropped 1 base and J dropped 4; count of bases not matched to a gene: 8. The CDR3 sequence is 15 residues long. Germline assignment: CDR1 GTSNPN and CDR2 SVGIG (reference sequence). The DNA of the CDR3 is TGTGCCTGGAGTGCGGAACGGGAGGGGGGAGAGACCCAGTACTTC. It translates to CAWSAEREGGETQYF.

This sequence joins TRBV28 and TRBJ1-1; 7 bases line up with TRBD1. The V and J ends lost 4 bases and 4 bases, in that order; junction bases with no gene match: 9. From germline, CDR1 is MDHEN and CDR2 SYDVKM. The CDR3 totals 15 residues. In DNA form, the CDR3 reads TGTGCCAGCAGTTCCCTGACAGGGTTGGGCACTGAAGCTTTCTTT. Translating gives CASSSLTGLGTEAFF.

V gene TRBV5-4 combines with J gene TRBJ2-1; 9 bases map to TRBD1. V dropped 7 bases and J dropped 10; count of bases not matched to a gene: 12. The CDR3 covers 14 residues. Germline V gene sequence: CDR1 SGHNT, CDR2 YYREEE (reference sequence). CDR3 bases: TGTGCCAGCGTTCCCCGACAGGGGGTTCGGGAGCAGTTCTTC. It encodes CASVPRQGVREQFF.